These 24 T cell receptor beta chains were all obtained from the same sample, sequenced in a study of T cells after yellow fever vaccination. Via MiXCR, TCRdb re-called the 5' RACE reads, giving one row per CDR3 protein. The sample has hundreds of thousands of distinct CDR3 sequences, 20% to 25% seen once. The input for sequencing was PBMCs, taken less than 25 days after the first yellow fever vaccination. These receptors all come from a man aged 18 to 30 who received the YFV17D yellow fever vaccine.

The J gene is TRBJ2-5, the V gene TRBV18; D is ambiguous. Germline CDR1 and CDR2: KGHSH and LQKENI. Trimming took 4 bases from V and 4 from J, leaving 10 bases between them. This CDR3 has 13 amino acids. CDR3: CASSRNTRETQYF. The CDR3, as DNA: TGTGCCAGCTCACGTAACACGAGAGAGACCCAGTACTTC.

This clonotype was detected a few times. The chain couples TRBV5-1 to TRBJ1-4, with TRBD1 matching over 7 bases. V lost 5 bases and J lost 7; bases outside the gene matches: 8. Per the germline V gene, CDR1 is SGHRS and CDR2 is YFSETQ. The CDR3 is made up of 14 amino acids. CDR3 bases: TGCGCCAGCAGGGAGGGACAGTTCGGTGAAAAACTGTTTTTT. Translating it yields CASREGQFGEKLFF.

This clonotype was counted between two and nine times. V gene TRBV9 combines with J gene TRBJ2-2, with TRBD1 matching 12 bases. Germline V gene data show CDR1 as SGDLS and CDR2 as YYNGEE. This CDR3 region has 16 residues. Trimming removed 4 bases from V and 6 bases from J; junction bases left unmatched: 7. For the CDR3, the DNA is TGTGCCAGCAGCTCCCTCGGGACAGGGGGCCCCGGGGAGCTGTTTTTT. Encoded protein: CASSSLGTGGPGELFF. Variable domain in full (rest from reference TRBV9 and TRBJ2-2): DSGVTQTPKHLITATGQRVTLRCSPRSGDLSVYWYQQSLDQGLQFLIQYYNGEERAKGNILERFSAQQFPDLHSELNLSSLELGDSALYFCASSSLGTGGPGELFFGEGSRLTVL.

The count of this clonotype is one. An end of the junction differs from the germline gene, which may be a read error. DNA of the CDR3: TGTGCCAGCAGCCAAGATCCAGGGAGGGGAAGCACCATATATTTT. Protein product: CASSQDPGRGSTIYF. J is TRBJ1-3 and V is TRBV4-2; TRBD1 is a possible D gene (5 bases). Germline V gives CDR1 LGHNA, CDR2 YNFKEQ. This CDR3 has 15 amino acids.

This rearrangement joins TRBV7-3 to TRBJ2-6; TRBD1 aligns across 9 bases. V was pared by 5 bases and J by 2 bases, with 13 bases of the junction left unmatched. CDR1 is SGHTA, CDR2 FQGTGA, per germline. The CDR3 runs 19 residues. The CDR3 reads CASSGDHGDRVTGANVLTF. DNA of the CDR3: TGTGCCAGCAGCGGGGATCACGGGGACAGGGTGACTGGGGCCAACGTCCTGACTTTC.

This clonotype was picked up many times. The rearrangement uses TRBV20-1 and TRBJ1-1, with TRBD1 matching over 9 bases. The V gene end was trimmed by 0 bases and the J gene end by 8 bases; junction bases not matched to a gene: 7. The CDR3 consists of 14 residues. Germline V lookup: CDR1 DFQATT, CDR2 SNEGSKA (reference sequence). CDR3 DNA sequence: TGCAGTGCTAGAGAAGGGGGGACAGGGACGGAAGCTTTCTTT. Amino acid sequence: CSAREGGTGTEAFF.

The table lists this clonotype with a few counts. This chain connects TRBV29-1 to TRBJ2-5; D remains unclear. Germline V lookup: CDR1 SQVTM, CDR2 ANQGSEA. Trimming removed 4 bases at V and 2 bases at J, with 8 bases between. This CDR3 comprises 12 residues. In nucleotides, the CDR3 is TGCAGCGTTGTACTGGGGCAAGAGACCCAGTACTTC. Its translation: CSVVLGQETQYF.

This chain links TRBV19 with TRBJ2-4; 7 nucleotides line up with TRBD1. This CDR3 contains 17 residues. Germline CDR1 LNHDA, CDR2 SQIVND (reference sequence). Trimming cost V 5 bases and J 0 bases; bases outside gene matches: 10. The CDR3 DNA reads TGTGCCAGTAGTCCCCGGACAGGCCGAGGAGCCAAAAACATTCAGTACTTC. The encoded protein is CASSPRTGRGAKNIQYF.

The chain is built from TRBV12-3 or TRBV12-4 and TRBJ2-5, with a weak D call TRBD1 (5 bases). The CDR3 extends over 15 amino acids. Trimming stripped 3 bases from V and 4 bases from J, with 15 bases between. CDR3 region: CASSFGHQRGETQYF. CDR3 DNA: TGTGCCAGCAGTTTTGGGCACCAAAGGGGAGAGACCCAGTACTTC.

The chain couples TRBV6-2 or TRBV6-3 to TRBJ1-1; a possible D gene is TRBD1 (5 bases). The V gene's germline CDR1 is MNHEY and CDR2 SVGEGT. The CDR3 spans 15 residues. Trimming left V 6 bases short and J 0 bases short, with 14 bases between. CDR3 coding DNA: TGTGCCAGCAGCGTGGGGGGGTCGGTGAACACTGAAGCTTTCTTT. Residues: CASSVGGSVNTEAFF.

This clonotype turned up a few times. V and J are TRBV5-1 and TRBJ2-5, with a weak D call TRBD2 (5 bases). The CDR3 spans 13 residues. Germline values: CDR1 SGHRS, CDR2 YFSETQ. Trimming took off 7 bases at V and 1 base at J, with 11 bases between the two ends. The CDR3 DNA follows: TGCGCCAGCCGTTCGGGATCCCAAGAGACCCAGTACTTC. It translates to CASRSGSQETQYF.

This clonotype was found a few times. V usage is TRBV9 and J usage is TRBJ2-2; 10 bases are a match to TRBD2. CDR3 length: 17 amino acids. CDR1 and CDR2 from the germline V gene are SGDLS and YYNGEE. V dropped 2 bases and J dropped 0; count of bases not matched to a gene: 4. The CDR3 loop reads CASSVSSGGANTGELFF. CDR3 nucleotide sequence: TGTGCCAGCAGCGTTTCTAGCGGGGGAGCGAACACCGGGGAGCTGTTTTTT.

This chain joins TRBV4-2 and TRBJ1-3; unclear D gene. Germline V lookup: CDR1 LGHNA, CDR2 YNFKEQ. CDR3 length: 15 amino acids. The V and J ends lost 0 bases and 4 bases respectively, with 10 bases between them. The CDR3 reads CASSQDRTTGNTIYF. The CDR3 DNA follows: TGTGCCAGCAGCCAAGATAGGACGACCGGAAACACCATATATTTT.

This clonotype was seen only a few times. This rearrangement joins TRBV5-6 to TRBJ1-5; D might be TRBD1 (6 bases). Trimming pared 2 bases from V and 5 bases from J, leaving 11 bases between. From germline, CDR1 is SGHDT and CDR2 YYEEEE. This CDR3 region has 14 residues. CDR3 DNA sequence: TGTGCCAGCAGCTTACAGGGCCTACATCAGCCCCAGCATTTT. Translated: CASSLQGLHQPQHF.

In its sample, this clonotype was seen a few times. V is TRBV4-2 and J is TRBJ2-3; unclear D gene. CDR3 length equals 12 residues. The germline gives CDR1 LGHNA, CDR2 YNFKEQ. With 0 bases removed from V and 6 bases from J, the gap between germline ends came to 4 bases. In nucleotides, the CDR3 is TGTGCCAGCAGCCAAGACTCCGATACGCAGTATTTT. Protein sequence: CASSQDSDTQYF.

The chain has TRBV5-1 and TRBJ1-1; D is undetermined. V shed 1 base and J shed 0 bases, with 4 bases lying between them. Looked up from germline, CDR1 is SGHRS and CDR2 is YFSETQ. This CDR3 has 13 amino acids. The CDR3 nucleotides read TGCGCCAGCAGCTTGTGGGTGAACACTGAAGCTTTCTTT. This codes for CASSLWVNTEAFF.

The chain joins TRBV1 to TRBJ2-7; the listed D gene, TRBD1, was not tested against the DNA. TRBV1 is a pseudogene segment. The CDR3 is 16 amino acids. CDR3 DNA: TGCACCAGCAGCCAAGAAAGGGGGGGATTTACCTACGAGCAGTACGTC. This codes for CTSSQERGGFTYEQYV.

This clonotype was seen only a few times. The genes are TRBV28 and TRBJ1-6; D is undetermined. V was pared by 2 bases and J by 10 bases, with 9 bases between. Germline lookup yields CDR1 MDHEN and CDR2 SYDVKM. The CDR3 spans 13 residues. This CDR3 reads CASSLGRRSPLHF. CDR3 DNA sequence: TGTGCCAGCAGTTTAGGACGGCGGTCACCCCTCCACTTT.

This clonotype was observed a few times. The chain links TRBV29-1 to TRBJ1-2; no clear D. The CDR3 is 8 amino acids. Germline loops: CDR1 SQVTM, CDR2 ANQGSEA. V lost 8 bases, J lost 6 bases, and 4 bases lay in between. The CDR3 protein is CSYDGYTF. For the CDR3, the DNA is TGCAGCTATGATGGCTACACCTTC.

The V and J genes are TRBV27 and TRBJ2-7, with 10 nucleotides matching TRBD1. With 8 bases clipped from V and 2 bases from J, the junction kept 9 bases outside the gene matches. The CDR3 has 15 residues. CDR1 is MNHEY, CDR2 SMNVEV, per germline (reference sequence). The CDR3: CASWDRGRPPYEQYF. The DNA for the CDR3 is TGTGCCAGCTGGGACAGGGGCCGACCTCCCTACGAGCAGTACTTC.

CDR3 coding DNA: TGTGCCAGCAGCTCCGGGACAGAGTCTGGAAACACCATATATTTT. Translating it yields CASSSGTESGNTIYF. This sequence joins TRBV12-3 or TRBV12-4 and TRBJ1-3; 7 bases fit TRBD1. The CDR3 is made up of 15 amino acids. J lost 1 base, V lost 6 bases, and 6 bases had no gene match.

The sample holds a few counts of this clonotype. The V call is TRBV11-1, the J call TRBJ2-3, with 9 bases fitting TRBD1. There are 19 residues in the CDR3. With V trimmed by 2 bases and J by 4 bases, 16 bases remained unmatched. CDR1 is SGHAT and CDR2 is FQDESV in the germline V gene (reference sequence). For the CDR3, the DNA is TGTGCCAGCAGCTTAAAGTCGCGGGACAGGGTTAGATTGGCAGATACGCAGTATTTT. It is translated as CASSLKSRDRVRLADTQYF.

This sequence joins TRBV10-3 and TRBJ2-1; weak D call: TRBD2 (5 bases). CDR3 length equals 16 residues. With 1 base removed from V and 1 base from J, the gap between germline ends came to 11 bases. Germline V CDR1 and CDR2: ENHRY, SYGVKD. The CDR3 nucleotides are TGTGCCATCAGTGAGTTCGCTAGCCCTTCCTACAATGAGCAGTTCTTC. Translation: CAISEFASPSYNEQFF.

This clonotype was counted only a few times. The chain uses TRBV12-3 or TRBV12-4 and TRBJ1-3, with 8 bases fitting TRBD1. Trimming removed 4 bases from V and 4 bases from J; junction bases left unmatched: 3. The CDR3 length is 14 residues. CDR3 residues: CASSSDRAGNTIYF. CDR3 nucleotides: TGTGCCAGCAGTTCGGACAGGGCAGGAAACACCATATATTTT.